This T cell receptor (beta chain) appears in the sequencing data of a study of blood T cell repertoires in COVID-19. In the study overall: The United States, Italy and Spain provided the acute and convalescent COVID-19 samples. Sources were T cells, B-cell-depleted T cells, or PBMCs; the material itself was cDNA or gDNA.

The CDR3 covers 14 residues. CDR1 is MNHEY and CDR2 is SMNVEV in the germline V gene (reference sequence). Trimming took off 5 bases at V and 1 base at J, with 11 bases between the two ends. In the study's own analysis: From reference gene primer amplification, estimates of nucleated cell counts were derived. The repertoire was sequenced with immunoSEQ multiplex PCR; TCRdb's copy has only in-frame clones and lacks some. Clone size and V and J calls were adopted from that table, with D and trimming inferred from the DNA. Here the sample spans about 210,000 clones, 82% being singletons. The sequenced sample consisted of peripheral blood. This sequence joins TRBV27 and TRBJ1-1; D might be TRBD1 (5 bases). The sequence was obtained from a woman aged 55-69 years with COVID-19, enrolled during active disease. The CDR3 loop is CASSTMGGNTEAFF. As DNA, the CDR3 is TGTGCCAGCAGTACCATGGGGGGGAACACTGAAGCTTTCTTT.